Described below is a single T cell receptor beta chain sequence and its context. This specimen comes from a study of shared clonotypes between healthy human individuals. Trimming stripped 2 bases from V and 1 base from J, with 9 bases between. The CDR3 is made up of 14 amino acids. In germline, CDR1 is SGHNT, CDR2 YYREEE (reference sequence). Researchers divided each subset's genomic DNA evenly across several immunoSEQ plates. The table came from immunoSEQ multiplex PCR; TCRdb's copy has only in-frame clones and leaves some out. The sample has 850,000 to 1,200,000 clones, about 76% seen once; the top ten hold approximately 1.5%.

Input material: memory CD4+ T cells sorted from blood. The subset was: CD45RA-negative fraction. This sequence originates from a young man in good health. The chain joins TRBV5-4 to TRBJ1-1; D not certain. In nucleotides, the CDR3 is TGTGCCAGCAGCTTCGGTCCAGGGAACACTGAAGCTTTCTTT. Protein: CASSFGPGNTEAFF.